The entry below gives a single T cell receptor beta chain sequence along with its context. As yet, its antigen is unknown. TCRdb used MiXCR to reprocess the 5' RACE reads, holding one entry per CDR3 protein. The table records hundreds of thousands of distinct CDR3 sequences, roughly 8.6% of them present only once. This entry belongs to a study of T cells after yellow fever vaccination. Findings and caveats of the study: After the booster, about 95% of CD4 and 75% to 90% of CD8 primary-response clones were re-detected.

This CDR3 is 16 amino acids long. Germline-derived CDR1 and CDR2 are SGHTA and FQGNSA. Trimming cost V 5 bases and J 0 bases, with 16 bases left between them. This chain joins TRBV7-2 and TRBJ1-2; D gene ambiguous. The receptor was derived from a man between 18 and 35 years old who received the YFV17D yellow fever vaccine. This specimen consisted of PBMCs, obtained roughly 47 days after the first yellow fever vaccination. CDR3 nucleotides: TGTGCCAGCAGCCCAAGCCCCGGGATAACTAACTATGGCTACACCTTC. Its translation is CASSPSPGITNYGYTF.